Listed below are T cell receptor beta chains from one sample, sequenced in a study of blood T cell repertoires in COVID-19. Method: immunoSEQ multiplex PCR; TCRdb's copy keeps in-frame clones and lacks some. Among approximately 250,000 clones listed, approximately 89% were seen once. The sequenced sample was PBMCs or T cells enriched from blood (not recorded which). These receptor sequences come from a man aged 40-50 years who had been exposed to COVID-19. The CDR3 runs from the conserved cysteine through the conserved F or W. D genes are given only for firm matches. Not every row has a clone size; where given, it reads once, few, many or a size class.

NA,TRBV5-4,TRBJ2-1,TRBD2,TGTGCCAGCAGCAGCGGGAGGGGGGGTACCTACAATGAGCAGTTCTTC,CASSSGRGGTYNEQFF
few,TRBV28,TRBJ1-6,NA,TGTGCCAGCACCCCAGGGTTGTCCCTCCACTTT,CASTPGLSLHF
once,TRBV30,TRBJ1-2,TRBD1,TGTGCCTGGAGTGTGGGGGACAGCTCCTATGGCTACACCTTC,CAWSVGDSSYGYTF
NA,TRBV28,TRBJ1-2,NA,TGTGCCAGCAGTTTGTCGGGGTATGGCTACACCTTC,CASSLSGYGYTF
NA,TRBV30,TRBJ2-7,NA,TGTGCCTGGAGTGTACTAAGCGAGCAGTACTTC,CAWSVLSEQYF
NA,TRBV9,TRBJ1-1,NA,TGTGCCAGCAGCTCCTGGGAGCACGAGAACACTGAAGCTTTCTTT,CASSSWEHENTEAFF
NA,TRBV5-6,TRBJ1-3,NA,TGTGCCAGCAGCTCTATCCAGGTTTCTGGAAACACCATATATTTT,CASSSIQVSGNTIYF
NA,TRBV5-1,TRBJ1-4,TRBD1,TGCGCCAGCAGCATAGGGACAGCCCGGGACGAAAAACTGTTTTTT,CASSIGTARDEKLFF
NA,TRBV28,TRBJ1-6,NA,TGTGCCAGCAGTTTAGGAGGACGCCCATCTGGTTCACCCCTCCACTTT,CASSLGGRPSGSPLHF
NA,TRBV28,TRBJ1-4,TRBD1,TGTGCCAGCAGTGAAAGAACAGGGGGCTGGGAAAAACTGTTTTTT,CASSERTGGWEKLFF
NA,TRBV12-5,TRBJ1-4,NA,TGTGCTAGTGGTTACTCCGGGGGGCTAAATGAAAAACTGTTTTTT,CASGYSGGLNEKLFF
once,TRBV10-3,TRBJ1-2,TRBD1,TGTGCCATCAGTGAGTCGACAGGGGCGGGTTTTGGCTACACCTTC,CAISESTGAGFGYTF
NA,TRBV5-4,TRBJ2-3,NA,TGTGCCAGCAGGGTACTGACGGGGGGCCGCACAGATACGCAGTATTTT,CASRVLTGGRTDTQYF
NA,TRBV30,TRBJ2-1,NA,TGTGCCTGGAGTGTGAAGGACTACCTGTACAATGAGCAGTTCTTC,CAWSVKDYLYNEQFF
NA,TRBV27,TRBJ2-5,NA,TGTGCCAGCAGTTTATCGCGGCGGGGAGAGACCCAGTACTTC,CASSLSRRGETQYF
NA,TRBV9,TRBJ2-3,TRBD2,TGTGCCAGCAGCGTCGGGGGCGGGAGGGGGTATTCAGATACGCAGTATTTT,CASSVGGGRGYSDTQYF
NA,TRBV5-6,TRBJ1-3,NA,TGTGCCAGCAGCTGGGGAACAGGCCGTGGAAACACCATATATTTT,CASSWGTGRGNTIYF
NA,TRBV9,TRBJ2-1,TRBD2,TGTGCCAGCAGCGCGACCGGGACTAGCGGGAGAAGTGAGCAGTTCTTC,CASSATGTSGRSEQFF
NA,TRBV5-5,TRBJ2-6,NA,TGTGCCAGCAGCCTCCCTGGGGCCAACGTCCTGACTTTC,CASSLPGANVLTF
once,TRBV4-3,TRBJ1-2,TRBD1,TGCGCCAGCAGCCAGACAGGGGATCCCAACTATGGCTACACCTTC,CASSQTGDPNYGYTF
NA,TRBV7-9,TRBJ2-1,TRBD2,TGTGCCAGCAGCTTAGTGGGCGGGGGAGACTACAATGAGCAGTTCTTC,CASSLVGGGDYNEQFF
NA,TRBV7-3,TRBJ2-7,NA,TGTGCCAGCATCTATCGGGTCCACGAGCAGTACTTC,CASIYRVHEQYF
NA,TRBV7-3,TRBJ2-3,NA,TGTGCCAGCAGCGACATCCGGACATCAGATACGCAGTATTTT,CASSDIRTSDTQYF
NA,TRBV19,TRBJ1-5,TRBD1,TGTGCCAGTAGTATAGCGCCCCGGACAGGGGGTCAGCCCCAGCATTTT,CASSIAPRTGGQPQHF